This TCR beta chain was captured by sequencing in a study of T cell responses to AZD1222 COVID-19 vaccine. Study-wide results and caveats: Repertoire samples came only from after the peak T cell response. Donors were mostly white British, more females; clonal diversity possibly underestimated.

A note on this clone: Antigen specificity is unknown.

Only in-frame clones appear in the TCRdb table, and some are missing; sequencing was by immunoSEQ multiplex PCR. The table has about 140,000 clones, roughly 88% seen once. CDR1 and CDR2 from the germline V gene are DFQATT and SNEGSKA (reference sequence). Trimming pared 3 bases from V and 2 bases from J, leaving 10 bases between. The CDR3 has 13 amino acids. This sequence was found in an adult who received the AZD1222 COVID-19 vaccine. Sequenced material: peripheral blood, taken 28 days after the second AZD1222 dose. The chain carries TRBV20-1 and TRBJ2-5; D is unclear. CDR3 region: CSASSDIQETQYF. As DNA, the CDR3 is TGCAGTGCTAGTAGTGACATTCAAGAGACCCAGTACTTC.